This T cell receptor beta chain stems from a study of spatial heterogeneity in lung cancer. Study summary: Alpha-chain detections were consistently fewer than beta-chain detections among the sequences. Averaged across combinations, each unique TCR and UMI pairing appeared more than ten times in raw reads, which were uncorrected.

Whole-study results and caveats: Tumor TCRs that were ubiquitous and expanded showed up in blood more at resection than follow-up.

The CDR3 is 13 amino acids. V gave up 5 bases and J gave up 4 bases, with 12 bases separating them. Germline V gene sequence: CDR1 MNHEY, CDR2 SMNVEV (reference sequence). Comments on this clonotype: Its antigen is as yet unknown.

TCRdb re-derived calls from the 5' RACE reads in MiXCR, one entry per CDR3 protein. The sample consists of 20,000 to 25,000 distinct CDR3 sequences, around 4.3% of them appearing once. Noted time point: sample taken at primary tumor resection. The source is a male donor with early-stage non-small cell lung cancer. This rearrangement joins TRBV27 to TRBJ2-7; a possible D gene is TRBD1 (6 bases). This sample comprised PBMCs, obtained at surgery. This CDR3 is CASSRTRGYEQYF. DNA for the CDR3: TGTGCCAGCAGTCGGACCAGGGGATACGAGCAGTACTTC.